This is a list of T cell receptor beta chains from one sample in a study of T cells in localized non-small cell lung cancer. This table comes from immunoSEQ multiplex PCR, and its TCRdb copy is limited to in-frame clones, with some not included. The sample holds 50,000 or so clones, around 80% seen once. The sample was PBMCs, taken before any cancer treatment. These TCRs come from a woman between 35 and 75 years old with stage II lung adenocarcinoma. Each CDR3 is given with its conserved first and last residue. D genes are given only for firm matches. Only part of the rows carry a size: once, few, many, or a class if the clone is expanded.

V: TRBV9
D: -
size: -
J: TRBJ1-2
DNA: TGTGCCAGCAGCGTAGGGGGGGCAGGTGGCTACACCTTC
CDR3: CASSVGGAGGYTF

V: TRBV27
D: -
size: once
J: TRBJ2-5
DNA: TGTGCCAGCAGTTTCGGCCTAGCGCTGGGGACCCAGTACTTC
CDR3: CASSFGLALGTQYF

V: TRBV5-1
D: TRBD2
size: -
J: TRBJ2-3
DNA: TGCGCCAGCAGCTCGGGACTAGCGGCTAGCACAGATACGCAGTATTTT
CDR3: CASSSGLAASTDTQYF

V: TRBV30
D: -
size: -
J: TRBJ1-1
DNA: TGTGCCTGGATAACCAGGGCAGGGGTTTTGAACACTGAAGCTTTCTTT
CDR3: CAWITRAGVLNTEAFF

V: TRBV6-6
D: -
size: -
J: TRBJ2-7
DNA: TGTGCCAGCACGCCTACAGGGTACTCCTACGAGCAGTACTTC
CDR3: CASTPTGYSYEQYF

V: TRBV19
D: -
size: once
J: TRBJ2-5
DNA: TGTGCCAGTAGTATGCGATGGCAGGAAGAGACCCAGTACTTC
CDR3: CASSMRWQEETQYF

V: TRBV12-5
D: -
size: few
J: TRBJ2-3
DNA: TGTGCTAGTGTCCCAGAGTCCACAGATACGCAGTATTTT
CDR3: CASVPESTDTQYF

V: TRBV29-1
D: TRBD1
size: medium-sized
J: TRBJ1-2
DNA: TGCAGCGTTGATCACAGGGGAAGTGGCTACACCTTC
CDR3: CSVDHRGSGYTF

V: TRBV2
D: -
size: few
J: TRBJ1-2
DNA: TGTGCCAGCAGCTTAAGGCATAGTTCAGACGGCTACACCTTC
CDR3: CASSLRHSSDGYTF

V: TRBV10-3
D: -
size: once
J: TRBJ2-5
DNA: TGTGCCATCAGTGAGTCGATAGATGGGGTCAGGAAGACCCAGTACTTC
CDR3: CAISESIDGVRKTQYF

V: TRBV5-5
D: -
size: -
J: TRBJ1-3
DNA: TGTGCCAGCAGCTTGGCCGGGACTGAGCTTGCGGGAAACACCATATATTTT
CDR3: CASSLAGTELAGNTIYF

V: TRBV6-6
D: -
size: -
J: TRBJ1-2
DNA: TGTGCCAGCAGTTACAACAGGCAAAACTATGGCTACACCTTC
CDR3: CASSYNRQNYGYTF

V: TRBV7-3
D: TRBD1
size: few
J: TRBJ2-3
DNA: TGTGCCAGCAGCTTAACGCACGGGGACAGCCAGAAGTATTTT
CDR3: CASSLTHGDSQKYF

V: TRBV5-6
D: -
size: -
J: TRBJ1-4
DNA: TGTGCCAGCAGCTTGGCCGCAGGGGTGTTTAATGAAAAACTGTTTTTT
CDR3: CASSLAAGVFNEKLFF

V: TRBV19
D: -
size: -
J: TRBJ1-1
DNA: TGTGCCAGTAGTGAGATGATGAACACTGAAGCTTTCTTT
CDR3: CASSEMMNTEAFF

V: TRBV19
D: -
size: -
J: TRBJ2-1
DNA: TGTGCCAGTAGTATACGTAGGCAGGTGGCGAACAATGAGCAGTTCTTC
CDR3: CASSIRRQVANNEQFF

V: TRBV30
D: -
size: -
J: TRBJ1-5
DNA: TGTGCCTGGAGGGTTGATAGCAATCAGCCCCAGCATTTT
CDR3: CAWRVDSNQPQHF

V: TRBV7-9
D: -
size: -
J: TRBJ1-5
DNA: TGTGCCAGCAGCTTACAGGGGCGAAGCAATCAGCCCCAGCATTTT
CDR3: CASSLQGRSNQPQHF

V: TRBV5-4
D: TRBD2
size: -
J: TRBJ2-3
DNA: TGTGCCAGCAGCTTGGGCGGGGGGGGCTCGGATACGCAGTATTTT
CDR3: CASSLGGGGSDTQYF

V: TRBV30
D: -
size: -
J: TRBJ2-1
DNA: TGTGCCTGGAGTAGACTGGTAGGCCGATACGACAATGAGCAGTTCTTC
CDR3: CAWSRLVGRYDNEQFF

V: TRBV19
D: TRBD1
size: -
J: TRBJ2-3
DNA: TGTGCCAGTAGTGCCCGGACAGGGGGCATAGATACGCAGTATTTT
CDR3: CASSARTGGIDTQYF

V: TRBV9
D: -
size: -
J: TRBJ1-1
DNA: TGTGCCAGCAGCGTAGCAGTGAACACTGAAGCTTTCTTT
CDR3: CASSVAVNTEAFF

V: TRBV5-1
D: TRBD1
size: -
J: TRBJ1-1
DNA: TGCGCCAGCAGCTCTGACAGGGGGCAGACTGAAGCTTTCTTT
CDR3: CASSSDRGQTEAFF

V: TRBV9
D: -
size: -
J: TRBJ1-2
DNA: TGTGCCAGCAGCGTCGACAACTATGGCTACACCTTC
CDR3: CASSVDNYGYTF

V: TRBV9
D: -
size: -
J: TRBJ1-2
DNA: TGTGCCAGCAGCGTTTCAACCGGGACGGCCTCTTATGGCTACACCTTC
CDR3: CASSVSTGTASYGYTF

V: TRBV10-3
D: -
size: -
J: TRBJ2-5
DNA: TGTGCCATCAGGGCCGGGACCCAAGAGACCCAGTACTTC
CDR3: CAIRAGTQETQYF

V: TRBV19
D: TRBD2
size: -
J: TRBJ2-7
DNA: TGTGCCAGTAGTATTCTTAGCGGGAGCTCCTACGAGCAGTACTTC
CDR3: CASSILSGSSYEQYF

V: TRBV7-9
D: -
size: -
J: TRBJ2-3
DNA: TGTGCCAGCAGCCGAGGATCTAGCGCCGGCACAGATACGCAGTATTTT
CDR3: CASSRGSSAGTDTQYF

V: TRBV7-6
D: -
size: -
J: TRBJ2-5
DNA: TGTGCCAGCAGCACGGGTCACGTTCCGGGGACCCAGTACTTC
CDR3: CASSTGHVPGTQYF

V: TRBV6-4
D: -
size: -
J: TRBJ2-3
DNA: TGTGCCAGCAAATCCGGGTCAAGCGGAGATACGCAGTATTTT
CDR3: CASKSGSSGDTQYF

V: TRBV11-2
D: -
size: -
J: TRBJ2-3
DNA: TGTGCCAGCAGCCCGTCTAGCACAGATACGCAGTATTTT
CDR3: CASSPSSTDTQYF

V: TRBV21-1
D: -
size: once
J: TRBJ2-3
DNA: TGTGCCAGCAGCAAAATCAGCAGTAAAGATACGCAGTATTTT
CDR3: CASSKISSKDTQYF

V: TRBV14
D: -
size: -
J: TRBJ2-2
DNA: TGTGCCAGCAGCCAAGCCAGAAACACCGGGGAGCTGTTTTTT
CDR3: CASSQARNTGELFF

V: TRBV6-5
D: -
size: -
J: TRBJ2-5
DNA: TGTGCCAGCAGTTACTCAGCCGGCCAAGAGACCCAGTACTTC
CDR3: CASSYSAGQETQYF

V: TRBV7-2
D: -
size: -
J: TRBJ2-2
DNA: TGTGCCAGTGCAGCGTCCCCTATCTACACCGGGGAGCTGTTTTTT
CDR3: CASAASPIYTGELFF